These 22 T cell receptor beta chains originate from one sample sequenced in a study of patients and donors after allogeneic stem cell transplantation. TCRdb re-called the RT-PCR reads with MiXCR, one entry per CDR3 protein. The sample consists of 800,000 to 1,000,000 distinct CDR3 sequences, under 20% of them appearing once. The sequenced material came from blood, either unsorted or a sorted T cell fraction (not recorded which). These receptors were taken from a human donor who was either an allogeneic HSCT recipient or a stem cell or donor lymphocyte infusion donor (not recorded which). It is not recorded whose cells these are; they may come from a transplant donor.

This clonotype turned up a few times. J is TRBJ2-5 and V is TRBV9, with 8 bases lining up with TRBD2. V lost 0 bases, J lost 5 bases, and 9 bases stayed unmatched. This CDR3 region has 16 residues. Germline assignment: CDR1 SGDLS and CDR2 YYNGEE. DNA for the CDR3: TGTGCCAGCAGCGTAGCGGCGGGGGGCTATAAGGAGACCCAGTACTTC. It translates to CASSVAAGGYKETQYF.

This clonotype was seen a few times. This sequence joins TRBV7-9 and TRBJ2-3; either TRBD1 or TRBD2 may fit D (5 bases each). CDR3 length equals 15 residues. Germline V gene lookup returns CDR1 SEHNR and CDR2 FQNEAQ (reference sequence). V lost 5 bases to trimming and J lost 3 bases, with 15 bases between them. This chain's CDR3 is CASSPAEGRTDTQYF. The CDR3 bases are TGTGCCAGCAGCCCGGCAGAGGGACGGACAGATACGCAGTATTTT.

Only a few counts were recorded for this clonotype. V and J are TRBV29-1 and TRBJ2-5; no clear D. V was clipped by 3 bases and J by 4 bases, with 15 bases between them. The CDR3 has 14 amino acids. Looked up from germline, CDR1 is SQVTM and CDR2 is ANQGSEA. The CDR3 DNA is TGCAGCGTTGAGTGGGCCCTCCAAGGAGAGACCCAGTACTTC. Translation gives CSVEWALQGETQYF. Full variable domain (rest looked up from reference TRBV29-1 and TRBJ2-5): SAVISQKPSRDICQRGTSLTIQCQVDSQVTMMFWYRQQPGQSLTLIATANQGSEATYESGFVIDKFPISRPNLTFSTLTVSNMSPEDSSIYLCSVEWALQGETQYFGPGTRLLVL.

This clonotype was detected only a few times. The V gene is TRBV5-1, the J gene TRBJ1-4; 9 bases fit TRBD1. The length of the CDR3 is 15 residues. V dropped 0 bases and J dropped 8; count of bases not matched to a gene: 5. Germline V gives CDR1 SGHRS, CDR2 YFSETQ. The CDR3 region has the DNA TGCGCCAGCAGCTTGGGGGACAGGGTGGTGGAAAAACTGTTTTTT. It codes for CASSLGDRVVEKLFF.

Here the CDR3 reads CASSTGVYSNQPQHF. The CDR3 DNA follows: TGTGCCAGCAGTACAGGGGTCTATAGCAATCAGCCCCAGCATTTT. This chain uses TRBV6-1 with TRBJ1-5; 7 bases are a match to TRBD1. CDR3 size: 15 residues. The V gene end was trimmed by 5 bases and the J gene end by 0 bases; junction bases not matched to a gene: 4. Germline CDR1 reads MNHNS; CDR2 reads SASEGT.

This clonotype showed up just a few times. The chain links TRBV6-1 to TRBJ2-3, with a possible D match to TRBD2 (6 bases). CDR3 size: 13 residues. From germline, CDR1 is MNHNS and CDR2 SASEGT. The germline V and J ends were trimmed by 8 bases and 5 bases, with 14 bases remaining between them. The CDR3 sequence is CASGRTSKDTQYF. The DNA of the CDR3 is TGTGCCAGCGGGAGGACGTCCAAAGATACGCAGTATTTT.

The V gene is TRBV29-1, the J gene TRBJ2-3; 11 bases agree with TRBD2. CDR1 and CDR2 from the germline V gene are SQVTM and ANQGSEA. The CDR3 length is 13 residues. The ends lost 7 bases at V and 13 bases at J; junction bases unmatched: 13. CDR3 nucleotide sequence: TGCAGCGCCGATTATTCCTCTAGCGGGAGGAAGTATTTT. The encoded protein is CSADYSSSGRKYF.

The CDR3 bases are TGCAGTGCTAGTTACGGTAAGGGCAATCAGCCCCAGCATTTT. Protein sequence: CSASYGKGNQPQHF. The chain recombines TRBV20-1 with TRBJ1-5; D is unresolved. The germline gives CDR1 DFQATT, CDR2 SNEGSKA (reference sequence). The CDR3 is 14 amino acids. Trimming removed 3 bases at V and 2 bases at J, with 11 bases between.

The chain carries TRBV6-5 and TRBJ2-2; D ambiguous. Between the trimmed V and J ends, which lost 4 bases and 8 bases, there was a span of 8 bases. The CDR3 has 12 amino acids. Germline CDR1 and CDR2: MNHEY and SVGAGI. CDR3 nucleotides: TGTGCCAGCAGTTCTATAAGAGGGGAGCTGTTTTTT. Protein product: CASSSIRGELFF.

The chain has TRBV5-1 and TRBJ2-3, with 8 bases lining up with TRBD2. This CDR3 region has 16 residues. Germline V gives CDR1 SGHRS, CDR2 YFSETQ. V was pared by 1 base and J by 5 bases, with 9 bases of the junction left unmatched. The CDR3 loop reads CASSLSARGGIDTQYF. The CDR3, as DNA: TGCGCCAGCAGCTTGTCTGCTCGCGGGGGGATAGATACGCAGTATTTT.

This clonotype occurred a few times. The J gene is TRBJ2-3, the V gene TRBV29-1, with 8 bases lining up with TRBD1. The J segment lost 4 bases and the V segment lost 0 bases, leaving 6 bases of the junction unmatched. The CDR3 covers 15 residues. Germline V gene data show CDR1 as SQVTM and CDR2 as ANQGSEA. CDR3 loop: CSVEENRGKADTQYF. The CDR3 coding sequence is TGCAGCGTTGAAGAAAACAGGGGGAAAGCAGATACGCAGTATTTT.

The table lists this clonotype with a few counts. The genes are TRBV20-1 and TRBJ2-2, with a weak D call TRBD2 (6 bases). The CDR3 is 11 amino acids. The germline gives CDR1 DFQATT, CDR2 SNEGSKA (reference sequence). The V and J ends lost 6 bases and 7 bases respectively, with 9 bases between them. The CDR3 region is CSAAGFGELFF. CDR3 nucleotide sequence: TGCAGTGCGGCGGGGTTCGGGGAGCTGTTTTTT.

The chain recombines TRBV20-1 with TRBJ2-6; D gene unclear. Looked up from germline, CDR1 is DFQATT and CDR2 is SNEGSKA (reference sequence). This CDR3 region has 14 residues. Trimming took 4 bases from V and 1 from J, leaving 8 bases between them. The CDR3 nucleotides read TGCAGTGCTATAGACGGATCTGGGGCCAACGTCCTGACTTTC. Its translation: CSAIDGSGANVLTF.

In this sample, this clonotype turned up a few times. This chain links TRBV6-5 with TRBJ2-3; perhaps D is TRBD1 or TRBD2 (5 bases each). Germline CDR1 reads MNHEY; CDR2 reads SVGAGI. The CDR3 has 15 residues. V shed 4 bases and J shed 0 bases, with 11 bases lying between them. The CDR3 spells CASSSGRLSTDTQYF. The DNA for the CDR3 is TGTGCCAGCAGTTCGGGACGCCTGAGCACAGATACGCAGTATTTT.

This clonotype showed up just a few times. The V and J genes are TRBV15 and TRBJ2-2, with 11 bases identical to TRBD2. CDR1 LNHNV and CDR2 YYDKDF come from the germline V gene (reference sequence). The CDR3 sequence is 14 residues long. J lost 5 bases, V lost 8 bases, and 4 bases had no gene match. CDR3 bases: TGTGCCACCCAAAGGACTAGCGGGACCGGGGAGCTGTTTTTT. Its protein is CATQRTSGTGELFF.

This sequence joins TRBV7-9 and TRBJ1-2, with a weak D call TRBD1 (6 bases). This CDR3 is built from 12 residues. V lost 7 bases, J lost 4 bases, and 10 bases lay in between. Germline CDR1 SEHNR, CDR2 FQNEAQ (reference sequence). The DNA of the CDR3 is TGTGCCAGCATCAGGGGAACCTATGGCTACACCTTC. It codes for CASIRGTYGYTF.

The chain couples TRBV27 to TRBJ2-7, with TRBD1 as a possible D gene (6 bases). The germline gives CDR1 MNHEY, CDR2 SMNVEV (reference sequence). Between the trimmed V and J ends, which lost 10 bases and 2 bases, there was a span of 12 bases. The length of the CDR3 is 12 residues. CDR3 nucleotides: TGTGCCACCAGGGGTGATCCCTACGAGCAGTACTTC. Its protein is CATRGDPYEQYF.

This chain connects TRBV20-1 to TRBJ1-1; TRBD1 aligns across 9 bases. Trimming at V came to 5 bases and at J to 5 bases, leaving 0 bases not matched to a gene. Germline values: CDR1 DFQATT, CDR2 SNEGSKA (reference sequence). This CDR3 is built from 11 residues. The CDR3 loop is CSAGQGTEAFF. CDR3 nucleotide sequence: TGCAGTGCTGGACAGGGGACTGAAGCTTTCTTT.

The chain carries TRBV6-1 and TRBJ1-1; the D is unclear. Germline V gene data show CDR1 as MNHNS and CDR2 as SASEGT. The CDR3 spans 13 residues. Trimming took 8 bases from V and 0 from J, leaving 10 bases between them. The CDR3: CASYRQMNTEAFF. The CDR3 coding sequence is TGTGCCAGCTACAGACAAATGAACACTGAAGCTTTCTTT.

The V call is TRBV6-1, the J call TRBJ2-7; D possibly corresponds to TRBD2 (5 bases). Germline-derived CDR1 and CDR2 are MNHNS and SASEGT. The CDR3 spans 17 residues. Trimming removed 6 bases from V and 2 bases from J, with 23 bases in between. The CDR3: CASSAPSRAGSPYEQYF. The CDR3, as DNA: TGTGCCAGCAGCGCCCCGTCGAGGGCGGGTTCCCCCTACGAGCAGTACTTC.

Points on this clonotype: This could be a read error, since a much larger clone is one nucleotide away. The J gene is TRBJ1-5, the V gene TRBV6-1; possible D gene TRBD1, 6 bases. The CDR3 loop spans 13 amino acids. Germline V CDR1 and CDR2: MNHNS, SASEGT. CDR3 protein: CASRDRGDQPLHF. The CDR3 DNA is TGTGCCAGCCGGGATAGGGGGGATCAGCCCCTGCATTTT.

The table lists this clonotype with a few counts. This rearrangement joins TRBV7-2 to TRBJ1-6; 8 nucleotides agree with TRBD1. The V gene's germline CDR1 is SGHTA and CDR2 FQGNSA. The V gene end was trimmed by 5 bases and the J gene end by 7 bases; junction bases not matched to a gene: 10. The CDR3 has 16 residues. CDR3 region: CASSPQGGDRNSPLHF. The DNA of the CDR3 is TGTGCCAGCAGCCCACAGGGGGGGGACCGGAATTCACCCCTCCACTTT. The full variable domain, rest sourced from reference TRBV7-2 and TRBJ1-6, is GAGVSQSPSNKVTEKGKDVELRCDPISGHTALYWYRQSLGQGLEFLIYFQGNSAPDKSGLPSDRFSAERTGGSVSTLTIQRTQQEDSAVYLCASSPQGGDRNSPLHFGNGTRLTVT.